The 13 T cell receptor beta chains given below trace back to one sample, sequenced in a study of blood T cell repertoires in COVID-19. The protocol was immunoSEQ multiplex PCR, while the TCRdb copy is restricted to in-frame clones and leaves out a portion. Of roughly 230,000 clones listed, roughly 84% are singletons. Sequencing was performed on PBMCs or T cells enriched from blood (not recorded which). These receptors all come from a man aged 30 to 45 in a cohort exposed to, infected with or recovered from COVID-19 (not recorded which).

The chain employs TRBV28 and TRBJ1-5; 8 bases are shared with TRBD1. CDR1 MDHEN and CDR2 SYDVKM come from the germline V gene. Germline trimming cut 8 bases from V and 1 base from J; bases unmatched to any gene: 4. The CDR3 totals 14 residues. DNA for the CDR3: TGTGCCAGCGGCAGGGGGCGAAGCAATCAGCCCCAGCATTTT. It translates to CASGRGRSNQPQHF.

This chain connects TRBV4-1 to TRBJ2-7, with 8 nucleotides matching TRBD1. Germline CDR1 reads MGHRA; CDR2 reads YSYEKL. Germline trimming cut 2 bases from V and 5 bases from J; bases unmatched to any gene: 5. The CDR3 is 14 residues long. The CDR3 nucleotides read TGCGCCAGCAGCCAAAAGGACAGGGTCGACGAGCAGTACTTC. This codes for CASSQKDRVDEQYF.

The chain carries TRBV29-1 and TRBJ2-3, with 9 bases matching TRBD2. The V and J ends lost 4 bases and 3 bases, in that order; junction bases with no gene match: 5. Germline V gene data show CDR1 as SQVTM and CDR2 as ANQGSEA. This CDR3 is 14 amino acids long. CDR3 residues: CSVGIAGVTDTQYF. In nucleotides, the CDR3 is TGCAGCGTTGGAATAGCGGGAGTGACAGATACGCAGTATTTT.

The chain recombines TRBV5-1 with TRBJ1-1, with D possibly TRBD1 on 5 matching bases. The CDR3 runs 17 residues. The ends were cut back, 0 bases at V and 0 bases at J, with 15 bases in the middle. Germline values: CDR1 SGHRS, CDR2 YFSETQ. The CDR3 protein is CASSLASGERVNTEAFF. The CDR3, as DNA: TGCGCCAGCAGCTTGGCCTCGGGGGAGAGGGTGAACACTGAAGCTTTCTTT.

The V and J genes are TRBV11-1 and TRBJ1-1; D is possibly TRBD1 (6 bases). Trimming pared 5 bases from V and 3 bases from J, leaving 16 bases between. Germline V gene data show CDR1 as SGHAT and CDR2 as FQDESV (reference sequence). The CDR3 sequence is 15 residues long. CDR3: CASSENRGGDTEAFF. CDR3 DNA sequence: TGTGCCAGCAGCGAAAACCGAGGGGGGGACACTGAAGCTTTCTTT.

V is TRBV7-9 and J is TRBJ2-3; 10 bases agree with TRBD1. The CDR3 has 15 residues. Germline V gives CDR1 SEHNR, CDR2 FQNEAQ (reference sequence). V lost 4 bases to trimming and J lost 4 bases; unmatched junction nucleotides: 5. CDR3 sequence (DNA): TGTGCCAGCAGCTACCGGGACAGGGGTTCAGATACGCAGTATTTT. It translates to CASSYRDRGSDTQYF.

The gene calls are TRBV6-6 and TRBJ1-1, with 9 bases matching TRBD1. Germline trimming cut 6 bases from V and 4 bases from J; bases unmatched to any gene: 6. CDR3 length: 14 amino acids. CDR1 MNHNY and CDR2 SVGAGI come from the germline V gene (reference sequence). CDR3 amino acids: CASSKTGGGTEAFF. Written as DNA, the CDR3 is TGTGCCAGCAGCAAAACAGGGGGCGGCACTGAAGCTTTCTTT.

The chain joins TRBV9 to TRBJ1-5, with 7 positions matching TRBD1. The junction had 4 bases not matched to a gene; V was cut back by 3 bases and J by 7 bases. The CDR3 runs 13 residues. In germline, CDR1 is SGDLS, CDR2 YYNGEE. CDR3: CASSGQGSQPQHF. CDR3 sequence (DNA): TGTGCCAGCAGCGGACAGGGTTCCCAGCCCCAGCATTTT.

This clone was counted a few times. The J gene is TRBJ1-1, the V gene TRBV18; 12 bases align to TRBD1. This CDR3 has 14 residues. Germline CDR1 is KGHSH and CDR2 is LQKENI. The V gene end was trimmed by 5 bases and the J gene end by 6 bases; junction bases not matched to a gene: 4. The CDR3: CASSRGQGASEAFF. CDR3 nucleotides: TGTGCCAGCTCAAGGGGACAGGGGGCTTCTGAAGCTTTCTTT.

The chain employs TRBV28 and TRBJ2-4, with 7 nucleotides matching TRBD2. Trimming cost V 7 bases and J 1 base; bases outside gene matches: 7. Germline CDR1 is MDHEN and CDR2 is SYDVKM. The CDR3 runs to 15 residues. Here the CDR3 reads CASTQIGGAKNIQYF. For the CDR3, the DNA is TGTGCCAGCACACAGATCGGGGGGGCCAAAAACATTCAGTACTTC.

As for this clone: One base away lies a much larger clone, so this may be a sequencing read error. In the same sample, other DNA sequences code for this CDR3. The chain carries TRBV12-3 or TRBV12-4 and TRBJ1-2, with 7 bases identical to TRBD1. The CDR3 covers 12 residues. The CDR3 reads CASRQGGGGYTF. DNA for the CDR3: TGTGCTAGCAGACAGGGTGGGGGTGGCTACACCTTC.

The chain joins TRBV29-1 to TRBJ2-1; 10 nucleotides align to TRBD1. The V gene end was trimmed by 7 bases and the J gene end by 3 bases; junction bases not matched to a gene: 6. The CDR3 runs to 14 residues. Germline CDR1 SQVTM, CDR2 ANQGSEA. In DNA form, the CDR3 reads TGCAGCGGGGGGGACAGGGGCTTCTACAATGAGCAGTTCTTC. Residues: CSGGDRGFYNEQFF.

V is TRBV27 and J is TRBJ1-1; TRBD1 matches 7 bases. Unmatched junction bases numbered 10, after V lost 10 bases and J lost 11 bases. Germline-derived CDR1 and CDR2 are MNHEY and SMNVEV (reference sequence). The CDR3 length is 11 residues. CDR3 residues: CATGTAPGAFF. The DNA of the CDR3 is TGTGCCACCGGGACAGCCCCTGGCGCTTTCTTT.